The source of this T cell receptor beta chain is a study of identical twins. This clonotype showed up just a few times. Its antigen is unknown. MiXCR, applied by TCRdb to the 5' RACE reads, yields one record per CDR3 protein. This table has around 670,000 distinct CDR3 sequences, 6.1% appearing once. The CDR3 totals 13 residues. Looked up from germline, CDR1 is MGHRA and CDR2 is YSYEKL. V lost 3 bases to trimming and J lost 6 bases, with 8 bases between them. Study-wide findings and caveats: Among out-of-frame alpha sequences shared by twins, low generation probability occurred in excess. Beta out-of-frame sequences showed weaker excess sharing between twins. Insertions ran lower in abundant cord blood beta clonotypes, though not in memory repertoires.

The receptor was derived from a man between 18 and 35 years old in good health. The sequenced sample consisted of naive T cells sorted from blood. The V gene is TRBV4-1, the J gene TRBJ2-2; possible D gene TRBD2, 6 bases. The CDR3 sequence is CASSHSGAGELFF. The CDR3 nucleotides are TGCGCCAGCAGCCATTCGGGGGCCGGGGAGCTGTTTTTT.